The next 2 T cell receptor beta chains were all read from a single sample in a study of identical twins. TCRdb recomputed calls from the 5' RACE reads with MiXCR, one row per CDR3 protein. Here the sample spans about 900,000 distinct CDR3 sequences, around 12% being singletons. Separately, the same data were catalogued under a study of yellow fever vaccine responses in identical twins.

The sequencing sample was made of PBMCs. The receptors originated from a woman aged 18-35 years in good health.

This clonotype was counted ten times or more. The CDR3 loop is CAISVGTGLPYEQYV. The CDR3 DNA follows: TGTGCCATCAGTGTTGGGACAGGGCTTCCCTACGAGCAGTACGTC. J is TRBJ2-7 and V is TRBV10-3; 9 nucleotides match TRBD1. The CDR3 is 15 residues long. The trim removed 4 bases at V and 2 bases at J, leaving 6 bases unmatched. The V gene's germline CDR1 is ENHRY and CDR2 SYGVKD.

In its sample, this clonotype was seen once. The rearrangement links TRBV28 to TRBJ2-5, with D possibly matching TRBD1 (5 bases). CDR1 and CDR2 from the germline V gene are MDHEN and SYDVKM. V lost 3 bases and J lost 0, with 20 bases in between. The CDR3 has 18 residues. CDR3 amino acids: CASSFLRLQGRYQETQYF. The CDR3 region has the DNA TGTGCCAGCAGTTTCCTCCGACTTCAGGGAAGGTACCAAGAGACCCAGTACTTC.